Shown below are 20 T cell receptor beta chains from a single sample sequenced in a study of T-cell memory formation after mild COVID-19. Each CDR3 protein gets one entry after TCRdb re-called the 5' RACE reads with MiXCR. The sample holds roughly 250,000 distinct CDR3 sequences, over 15% seen once. The source material was PBMCs or a T cell subset sorted from them (not recorded which). The receptor source for this set is a man younger than 35 who had mild COVID-19 (a few samples of this study predate the infection). Cell type and time point are not known.

This chain uses TRBV4-2 with TRBJ2-4, with D perhaps given as TRBD1 or TRBD2 (5 bases each). CDR1 is LGHNA and CDR2 is YNFKEQ in the germline V gene. The length of the CDR3 is 17 residues. V was shortened by 0 bases and J by 0 bases, with 12 bases between the two germline ends. CDR3 sequence (DNA): TGTGCCAGCAGCCAAGATAGTCGGGGCTTAGCCAAAAACATTCAGTACTTC. This gives the protein CASSQDSRGLAKNIQYF.

The chain couples TRBV11-2 to TRBJ2-5; 14 bases are a match to TRBD2. The trim removed 4 bases at V and 5 bases at J, leaving 6 bases unmatched. The CDR3 has 16 residues. The germline gives CDR1 SGHAT, CDR2 FQNNGV. The CDR3 spells CASSSGLAGAPETQYF. The CDR3 DNA follows: TGTGCCAGCAGCTCGGGACTAGCGGGGGCTCCGGAGACCCAGTACTTC. The full variable domain, in which reference TRBV11-2 and TRBJ2-5 provide the parts outside the CDR3, is EAGVAQSPRYKIIEKRQSVAFWCNPISGHATLYWYQQILGQGPKLLIQFQNNGVVDDSQLPKDRFSAERLKGVDSTLKIQPAKLEDSAVYLCASSSGLAGAPETQYFGPGTRLLVL.

The V call is TRBV7-9, the J call TRBJ2-1; D gene unclear. The germline V gene has CDR1 SEHNR and CDR2 FQNEAQ (reference sequence). V was shortened by 5 bases and J by 10 bases, with 18 bases between the two germline ends. This CDR3 has 14 residues. The CDR3 DNA is TGTGCCAGCAGCCCGGTTTCGGCATCCGGCGAGCAGTTCTTC. Its translation: CASSPVSASGEQFF.

V and J are TRBV10-3 and TRBJ2-7, with D perhaps matching TRBD1 or TRBD2 (6 bases each). Deletions cut 6 bases from V and 5 bases from J, with 14 bases between. CDR1 ENHRY and CDR2 SYGVKD come from the germline V gene. The CDR3 is made up of 13 amino acids. The CDR3 coding sequence is TGTGCCATCAGGCTCCCGGGGGCCGACGAGCAGTACTTC. It encodes CAIRLPGADEQYF.

V is TRBV4-2 and J is TRBJ2-1, with D hard to call. The CDR3 runs to 15 residues. V lost 4 bases and J lost 8, with 18 bases in between. Germline V lookup: CDR1 LGHNA, CDR2 YNFKEQ. In DNA, the CDR3 is TGTGCCAGCAGCCCCGGACGGATCCTGGGTTATGAGCAGTTCTTC. As protein: CASSPGRILGYEQFF.

The chain is built from TRBV2 and TRBJ1-3, with D perhaps TRBD1 (5 bases). The CDR3 contains 15 residues. Trimming stripped 3 bases from V and 2 bases from J, with 11 bases between. Germline CDR1 SNHLY, CDR2 FYNNEI. CDR3 residues: CASSEGQATGNTIYF. CDR3 DNA: TGTGCCAGCAGTGAGGGGCAGGCTACTGGAAACACCATATATTTT.

This clonotype was counted a few times. This chain links TRBV7-2 with TRBJ1-3; tentatively, D is TRBD1 (6 bases). The CDR3 is 16 residues long. V was pared by 5 bases and J by 0 bases, with 14 bases between. Germline CDR1 SGHTA, CDR2 FQGNSA. Written as DNA, the CDR3 is TGTGCCAGCAGCATCGGGGGCAGCTTCTCTGGAAACACCATATATTTT. Residues: CASSIGGSFSGNTIYF. The full variable domain, rest sourced from reference TRBV7-2 and TRBJ1-3, is GAGVSQSPSNKVTEKGKDVELRCDPISGHTALYWYRQSLGQGLEFLIYFQGNSAPDKSGLPSDRFSAERTGGSVSTLTIQRTQQEDSAVYLCASSIGGSFSGNTIYFGEGSWLTVV.

The V and J genes are TRBV28 and TRBJ2-2; tentative D call: TRBD2 (7 bases). V was trimmed by 5 bases and J by 0 bases, leaving 13 bases between them. Germline CDR1 MDHEN, CDR2 SYDVKM. The length of the CDR3 is 16 residues. CDR3 residues: CASSPGGQTNTGELFF. In nucleotides, the CDR3 is TGTGCCAGCAGTCCCGGGGGGCAGACGAACACCGGGGAGCTGTTTTTT.

There are a few counts of this clonotype. The chain recombines TRBV11-2 with TRBJ2-2, with unresolved D. CDR1 and CDR2 (germline): SGHAT, FQNNGV. V was cut by 4 bases and J by 5 bases, with 14 bases left in between. This CDR3 contains 15 residues. The CDR3, as DNA: TGTGCCAGCAGCTCTCCCGCACTGAGGACCGGGGAGCTGTTTTTT. This encodes CASSSPALRTGELFF.

This clonotype was seen a handful of times. V is TRBV7-9 and J is TRBJ1-2; tentative D call: TRBD1 (5 bases). This CDR3 comprises 15 residues. CDR1 is SEHNR, CDR2 FQNEAQ, per germline (reference sequence). The V end lost 1 base, the J end lost 0 bases, and 9 bases lay between the germline ends. CDR3 sequence reads: CASSLDRGPNYGYTF. The CDR3 bases are TGTGCCAGCAGCTTAGATCGGGGACCTAACTATGGCTACACCTTC.

The sample holds many counts of this clonotype. The chain uses TRBV7-6 and TRBJ2-7; D possibly corresponds to TRBD2 (6 bases). The CDR3 has 14 residues. V was pared by 4 bases and J by 5 bases, with 15 bases between. From germline, CDR1 is SGHVS and CDR2 FNYEAQ. CDR3 sequence: CASSSVRGYHEQYF. The CDR3 DNA reads TGTGCCAGCAGCTCAGTTCGGGGGTACCACGAGCAGTACTTC.

This clonotype has only a few counts. The chain uses TRBV6-1 and TRBJ1-4; no definite D call. CDR3 length: 15 amino acids. Germline V gives CDR1 MNHNS, CDR2 SASEGT. V lost 5 bases to trimming and J lost 4 bases, with 14 bases between them. As DNA, the CDR3 is TGTGCCAGCAGTCCCCGGGCAGGTATTAATGAAAAACTGTTTTTT. This sequence encodes CASSPRAGINEKLFF.

This clonotype occurred many times. The genes are TRBV12-3 or TRBV12-4 and TRBJ2-7, with D tentatively TRBD1 (6 bases). This CDR3 has 15 residues. V was pared by 6 bases and J by 7 bases, with 22 bases between. This chain's CDR3 is CASRSERQGLREQYF. Here the CDR3 DNA reads TGTGCCAGCAGGTCAGAGCGGCAGGGGCTTCGAGAGCAGTACTTC.

V and J are TRBV7-9 and TRBJ1-6; perhaps TRBD1 as D (6 bases). The V and J ends lost 3 bases and 10 bases respectively, with 13 bases between them. The CDR3 consists of 14 residues. The V gene's germline CDR1 is SEHNR and CDR2 FQNEAQ (reference sequence). CDR3 nucleotides: TGTGCCAGCAGCTTCTCAGGGGAAAGCTCACCCCTCCACTTT. This gives the protein CASSFSGESSPLHF.

This clonotype showed up just a few times. The rearrangement links TRBV5-1 to TRBJ2-7; 7 nucleotides align to TRBD1. V was clipped by 6 bases and J by 3 bases; unmatched bases: 6. This CDR3 has 13 amino acids. CDR1 and CDR2 from the germline V gene are SGHRS and YFSETQ. CDR3 sequence reads: CASTYAGGYEQYF. The CDR3 coding sequence is TGCGCCAGCACCTACGCAGGGGGCTACGAGCAGTACTTC.

This clonotype was detected a few times. The chain is built from TRBV9 and TRBJ1-3, with D hard to call. Looked up from germline, CDR1 is SGDLS and CDR2 is YYNGEE. This CDR3 is 15 amino acids long. V was cut by 3 bases and J by 0 bases, with 10 bases left in between. The CDR3 DNA reads as TGTGCCAGCAGCGGAACACAGAGCTCTGGAAACACCATATATTTT. This codes for CASSGTQSSGNTIYF. Drawing the rest from reference TRBV9 and TRBJ1-3, the complete variable domain is DSGVTQTPKHLITATGQRVTLRCSPRSGDLSVYWYQQSLDQGLQFLIQYYNGEERAKGNILERFSAQQFPDLHSELNLSSLELGDSALYFCASSGTQSSGNTIYFGEGSWLTVV.

This clonotype was picked up a small number of times. V gene TRBV7-2 combines with J gene TRBJ2-7, with 10 bases matching TRBD2. The germline V gene has CDR1 SGHTA and CDR2 FQGNSA. This CDR3 region has 15 residues. V was clipped by 1 base and J by 7 bases; unmatched bases: 7. The DNA of the CDR3 is TGTGCCAGCAGCTTAGGAGCGGGGGGGCAATCGGAGCAGTACTTC. This gives the protein CASSLGAGGQSEQYF.

The V and J genes are TRBV10-3 and TRBJ2-3; a weak D match, TRBD2 (5 bases). The V gene lost 7 bases and the J gene lost 0 bases, with 11 bases spanning the gap. The germline gives CDR1 ENHRY, CDR2 SYGVKD. This CDR3 is built from 14 residues. The chain's CDR3 is CAINDPGSTDTQYF. CDR3 coding DNA: TGTGCCATCAACGATCCGGGAAGCACAGATACGCAGTATTTT.

This clonotype was picked up many times. The CDR3, as DNA: TGTGCCAGCAGCTTAGGGGGACTAGCGGGGGCCCCGGTGAATACGCAGTATTTT. Translating gives CASSLGGLAGAPVNTQYF. This chain links TRBV11-2 with TRBJ2-3; TRBD2 aligns across 14 bases. Germline V CDR1 and CDR2: SGHAT, FQNNGV. After removal of 1 base from V and 7 bases from J, the junction contained 10 bases not matched to a gene. CDR3 length: 18 residues.

This clonotype came up many times. The chain is built from TRBV7-9 and TRBJ2-1, with no clear D. Per the germline V gene, CDR1 is SEHNR and CDR2 is FQNEAQ (reference sequence). With 1 base removed from V and 6 bases from J, the gap between germline ends came to 4 bases. This CDR3 comprises 12 residues. The DNA for the CDR3 is TGTGCCAGCAGCTTAGTTCCCAATGAGCAGTTCTTC. It yields the protein CASSLVPNEQFF. The full variable domain, its missing parts supplied by reference TRBV7-9 and TRBJ2-1, is DTGVSQNPRHKITKRGQNVTFRCDPISEHNRLYWYRQTLGQGPEFLTYFQNEAQLEKSRLLSDRFSAERPKGSFSTLEIQRTEQGDSAMYLCASSLVPNEQFFGPGTRLTVL.